Below, one TCR beta chain is given with its context. Its antigen is not known. This entry belongs to a study of T-cell reconstitution after alpha-beta-depleted transplantation in children. Study-level findings and limits: Among T cells one year after transplant, newly produced cells accounted for most counts and diversity. Alpha-beta T cells about two months after transplant reportedly derived from several hundred expanded graft clones. The high TCRbeta diversity at day 60 in some patients came from surviving recipient T cells and thymic progenitors.

Preparing the TCRbeta library involved the use of unique molecular identifiers. MiXCR was run by TCRdb on the PCR reads, yielding one entry per CDR3 protein. The sample has about 580,000 distinct CDR3 sequences, roughly 23% seen once. The CDR3 totals 14 residues. Germline-derived CDR1 and CDR2 are KGHSH and LQKENI. The junction had 9 bases not matched to a gene; V was cut back by 2 bases and J by 11 bases. The chain couples TRBV18 to TRBJ1-1; 9 bases line up with TRBD1. The TCR originated in a boy younger than two who had a stem cell transplant for acute myeloid leukemia, so the T cells may come from the graft donor. Sample: PBMCs, mostly from graft donor cells, taken 360 days after TCRalphabeta/CD19-depleted stem cell transplant. DNA of the CDR3: TGTGCCAGCTCACCAAGGACAGGGGCAAATGCGGCTTTCTTT. Translated: CASSPRTGANAAFF.